Shown below are 10 T cell receptor beta chains from a single sample sequenced in a study of blood T cell repertoires in COVID-19 (dated by TCRdb to the early 2020s). Libraries were constructed by the immunoSEQ multiplex PCR assay. Here the immuneACCESS table is served through TCRdb, limited to in-frame sequences with V and J called. Missing clones are a known gap in these copies; in checked studies unresolved V genes cover under half, and the rest lacks a known reason. The sample table lists more than 200,000 clones, around 84% of them with a count of one. Jointly, the top ten make up less than 5% of the sample. Sequencing used peripheral blood. These receptor sequences come from a man aged 55-75 years with acute or convalescent COVID-19.

The J gene is TRBJ2-2, the V gene TRBV29-1; the D gene is possibly TRBD2 (6 bases). CDR1 is SQVTM, CDR2 ANQGSEA, per germline. The ends were cut back, 3 bases at V and 3 bases at J, with 11 bases in the middle. CDR3 length equals 14 residues. CDR3 sequence: CSVEEGADTGELFF. The CDR3 DNA is TGCAGCGTTGAGGAGGGCGCCGACACCGGGGAGCTGTTTTTT.

The V and J genes are TRBV7-9 and TRBJ1-6; TRBD1 matches 7 bases. Germline V lookup: CDR1 SEHNR, CDR2 FQNEAQ (reference sequence). The trim removed 2 bases at V and 14 bases at J, leaving 9 bases unmatched. The CDR3 has 14 amino acids. CDR3 coding DNA: TGTGCCAGCAGCTTAAGCCAGACAGGGAATACCCTCCACTTT. It is translated as CASSLSQTGNTLHF.

This chain connects TRBV6-2 or TRBV6-3 to TRBJ1-5; maybe TRBD1 (5 bases). The CDR3 spans 23 residues. V was clipped by 6 bases and J by 2 bases, with 38 bases between them. CDR1 and CDR2 (germline): MNHEY, SVGEGT. The CDR3 coding sequence is TGTGCCAGCAGCCCAACGTGGAAGGGGAAGATAGGGTGGTCGAGCATAGGCAATCAGCCCCAGCATTTT. As protein: CASSPTWKGKIGWSSIGNQPQHF.

The V and J genes are TRBV7-3 and TRBJ1-1; D gene unclear. The CDR3 is 13 residues long. The V gene lost 6 bases and the J gene lost 2 bases, with 10 bases spanning the gap. The germline V gene has CDR1 SGHTA and CDR2 FQGTGA. CDR3 protein: CASRTQRNTEAFF. CDR3 in DNA: TGTGCCAGCAGGACGCAGCGAAACACTGAAGCTTTCTTT.

This clone came up once. The chain is built from TRBV7-9 and TRBJ1-1, with no clear D. Germline CDR1 reads SEHNR; CDR2 reads FQNEAQ (reference sequence). The CDR3 loop spans 15 amino acids. The V end was cut by 6 bases, the J end by 0 bases, with 14 bases between. The CDR3 sequence: CASRPSGLLNTEAFF. As DNA, the CDR3 is TGTGCCAGCAGACCGAGCGGACTCTTGAACACTGAAGCTTTCTTT.

V gene TRBV5-1 combines with J gene TRBJ2-5, with TRBD2 as a possible D gene (7 bases). Trimming stripped 2 bases from V and 2 bases from J, with 13 bases between. The CDR3 loop spans 15 amino acids. Germline loops: CDR1 SGHRS, CDR2 YFSETQ. The CDR3 is CASSLGAGAQETQYF. CDR3 nucleotide sequence: TGCGCCAGCAGCTTAGGCGCGGGGGCACAAGAGACCCAGTACTTC.

The chain is built from TRBV2 and TRBJ2-3; 16 nucleotides align to TRBD2. The V segment lost 6 bases and the J segment 6 bases; nucleotides outside the gene matches: 12. The CDR3 covers 18 residues. The germline V gene has CDR1 SNHLY and CDR2 FYNNEI. The CDR3: CASRAGTSGRAGADTQYF. The CDR3 bases are TGTGCCAGCAGAGCCGGGACTAGCGGGAGGGCCGGTGCGGATACGCAGTATTTT. The whole variable domain, filled in from reference TRBV2 and TRBJ2-3, reads EPEVTQTPSHQVTQMGQEVILRCVPISNHLYFYWYRQILGQKVEFLVSFYNNEISEKSEIFDDQFSVERPDGSNFTLKIRSTKLEDSAMYFCASRAGTSGRAGADTQYFGPGTRLTVL.

For the CDR3, the DNA is TGTGCCAGCAGTTGGTTCGCAGGGGCCGGGACTGAAGCTTTCTTT. This codes for CASSWFAGAGTEAFF. The chain combines TRBV27 with TRBJ1-1; tentative D call: TRBD1 (6 bases). Trimming removed 4 bases from V and 5 bases from J, with 17 bases in between. This CDR3 spans 15 amino acids. Germline CDR1 reads MNHEY; CDR2 reads SMNVEV (reference sequence).

The rearrangement joins TRBV6-1 to TRBJ1-2; D uncertain. From germline, CDR1 is MNHNS and CDR2 SASEGT. The CDR3 has 12 amino acids. V gave up 6 bases and J gave up 2 bases, with 7 bases separating them. The CDR3 here is CASSPLNYGYTF. CDR3 nucleotides: TGTGCCAGCAGCCCTTTAAACTATGGCTACACCTTC.

The chain has TRBV28 and TRBJ2-5; D is perhaps TRBD1 (6 bases). Germline CDR1 reads MDHEN; CDR2 reads SYDVKM. This CDR3 spans 14 amino acids. V lost 4 bases and J 5 bases, leaving 14 bases between the germline ends. The CDR3 is CASSSGQIQETQYF. The CDR3 DNA follows: TGTGCCAGCAGTTCGGGACAAATTCAGGAGACCCAGTACTTC.